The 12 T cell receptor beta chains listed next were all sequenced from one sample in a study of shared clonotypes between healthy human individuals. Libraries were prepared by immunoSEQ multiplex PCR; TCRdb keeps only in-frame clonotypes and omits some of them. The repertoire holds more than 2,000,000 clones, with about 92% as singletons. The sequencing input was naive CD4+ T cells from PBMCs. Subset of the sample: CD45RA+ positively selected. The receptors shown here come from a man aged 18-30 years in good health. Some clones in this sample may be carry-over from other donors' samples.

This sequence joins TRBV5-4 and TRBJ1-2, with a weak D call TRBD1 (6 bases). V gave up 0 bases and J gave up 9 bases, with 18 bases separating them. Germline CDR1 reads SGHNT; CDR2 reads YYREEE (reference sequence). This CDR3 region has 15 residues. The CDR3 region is CASSLAKGELFRYTF. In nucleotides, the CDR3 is TGTGCCAGCAGCTTGGCCAAGGGGGAACTATTTCGCTACACCTTC.

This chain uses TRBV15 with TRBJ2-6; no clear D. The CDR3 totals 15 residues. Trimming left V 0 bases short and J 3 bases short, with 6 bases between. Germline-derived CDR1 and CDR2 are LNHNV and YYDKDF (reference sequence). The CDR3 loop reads CATSRDLVGANVLTF. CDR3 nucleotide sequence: TGTGCCACCAGCAGAGATCTGGTTGGGGCCAACGTCCTGACTTTC.

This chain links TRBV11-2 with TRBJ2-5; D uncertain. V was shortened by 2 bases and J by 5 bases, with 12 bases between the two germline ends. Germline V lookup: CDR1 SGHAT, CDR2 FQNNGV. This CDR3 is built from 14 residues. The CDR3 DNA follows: TGTGCCAGCAGCTTAAACACAGACGCGGAGACCCAGTACTTC. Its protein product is CASSLNTDAETQYF.

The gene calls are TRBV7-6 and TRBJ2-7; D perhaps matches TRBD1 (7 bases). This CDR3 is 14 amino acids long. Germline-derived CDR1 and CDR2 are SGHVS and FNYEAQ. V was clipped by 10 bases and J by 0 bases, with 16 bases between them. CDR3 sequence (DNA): TGTGCCACTGGGGGGACAGCAAACTCCTACGAGCAGTACTTC. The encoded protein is CATGGTANSYEQYF.

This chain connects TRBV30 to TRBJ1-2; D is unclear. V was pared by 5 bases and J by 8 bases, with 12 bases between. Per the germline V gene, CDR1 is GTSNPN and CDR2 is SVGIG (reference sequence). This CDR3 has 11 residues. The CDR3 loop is CAWDWSWGYTF. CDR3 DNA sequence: TGTGCCTGGGACTGGTCCTGGGGCTACACCTTC.

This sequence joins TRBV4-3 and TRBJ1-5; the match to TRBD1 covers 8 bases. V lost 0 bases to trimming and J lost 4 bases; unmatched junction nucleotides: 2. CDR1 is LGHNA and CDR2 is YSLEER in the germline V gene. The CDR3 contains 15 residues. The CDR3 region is CASSQDNRGNQPQHF. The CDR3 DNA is TGCGCCAGCAGCCAAGATAACAGGGGGAATCAGCCCCAGCATTTT.

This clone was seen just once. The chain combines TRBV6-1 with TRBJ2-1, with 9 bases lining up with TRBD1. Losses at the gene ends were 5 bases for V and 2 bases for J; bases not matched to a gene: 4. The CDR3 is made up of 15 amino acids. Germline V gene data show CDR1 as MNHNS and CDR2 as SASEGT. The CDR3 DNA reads TGTGCCAGCAGTCCCCGGACAGGGGCCTACAATGAGCAGTTCTTC. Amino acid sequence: CASSPRTGAYNEQFF.

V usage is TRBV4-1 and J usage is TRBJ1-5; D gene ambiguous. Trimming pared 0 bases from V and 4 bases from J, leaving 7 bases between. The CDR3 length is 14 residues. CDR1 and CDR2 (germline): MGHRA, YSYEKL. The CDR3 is CASSQDSFNQPQHF. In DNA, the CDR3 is TGCGCCAGCAGCCAAGACAGCTTTAATCAGCCCCAGCATTTT.

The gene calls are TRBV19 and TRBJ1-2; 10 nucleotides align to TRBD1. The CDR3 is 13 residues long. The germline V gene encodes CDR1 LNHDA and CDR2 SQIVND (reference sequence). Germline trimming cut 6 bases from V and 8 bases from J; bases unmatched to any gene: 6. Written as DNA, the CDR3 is TGTGCCAGTAGGACAGGGGGCGTCTGGGGCTACACCTTC. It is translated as CASRTGGVWGYTF. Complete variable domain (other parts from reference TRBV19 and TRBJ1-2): DGGITQSPKYLFRKEGQNVTLSCEQNLNHDAMYWYRQDPGQGLRLIYYSQIVNDFQKGDIAEGYSVSREKKESFPLTVTSAQKNPTAFYLCASRTGGVWGYTFGSGTRLTVV.

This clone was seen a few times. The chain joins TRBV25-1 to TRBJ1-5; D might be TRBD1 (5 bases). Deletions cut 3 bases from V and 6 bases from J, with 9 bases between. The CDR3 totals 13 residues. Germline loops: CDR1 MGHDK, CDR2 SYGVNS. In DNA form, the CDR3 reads TGTGCCAGCAGTGACAGGGCAGGTCAGCCCCAGCATTTT. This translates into CASSDRAGQPQHF.

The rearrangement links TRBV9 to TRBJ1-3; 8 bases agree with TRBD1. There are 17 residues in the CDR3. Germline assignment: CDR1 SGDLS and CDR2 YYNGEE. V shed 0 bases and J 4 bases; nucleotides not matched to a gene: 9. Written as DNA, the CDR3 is TGTGCCAGCAGCGTAGCTACATCAGGGGGCTTAGGAAACACCATATATTTT. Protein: CASSVATSGGLGNTIYF.

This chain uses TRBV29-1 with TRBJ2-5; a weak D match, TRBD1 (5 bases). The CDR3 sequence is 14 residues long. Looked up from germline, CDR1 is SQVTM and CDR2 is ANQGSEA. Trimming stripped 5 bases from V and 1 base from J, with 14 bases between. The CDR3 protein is CSVRQYASQETQYF. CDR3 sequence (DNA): TGCAGCGTTCGACAGTACGCCTCCCAAGAGACCCAGTACTTC.